Listed here is a single T cell receptor (beta chain). Participants spanned ages about 18 to 89 years and resided in roughly 26 US areas. This sample stems from a study of blood T cell repertoires in COVID-19. About the research overall: PBMCs, B-cell-depleted T cells, or T cells were the source of the cDNA or gDNA that made up the material.

The CDR3 is 14 amino acids. The germline CDR1 and CDR2 sequences are ENHRY and SYGVKD. Trimming removed 9 bases from V and 3 bases from J; junction bases left unmatched: 8. TCRdb's copy holds only in-frame clones and misses some; the assay was immunoSEQ multiplex PCR. The sample has over 200,000 clones, 70% to 90% seen once; the top ten hold under 2.5%. The chain is built from TRBV10-3 and TRBJ2-1; TRBD2 matches 7 bases. The source of this sequence is a woman aged 50 to 60 who had recovered from COVID-19. The sequenced sample was PBMCs or T cells enriched from blood (not recorded which). The CDR3 region is CAMQRDQYYNEQFF. As DNA, the CDR3 is TGTGCCATGCAGCGGGACCAGTACTACAATGAGCAGTTCTTC.